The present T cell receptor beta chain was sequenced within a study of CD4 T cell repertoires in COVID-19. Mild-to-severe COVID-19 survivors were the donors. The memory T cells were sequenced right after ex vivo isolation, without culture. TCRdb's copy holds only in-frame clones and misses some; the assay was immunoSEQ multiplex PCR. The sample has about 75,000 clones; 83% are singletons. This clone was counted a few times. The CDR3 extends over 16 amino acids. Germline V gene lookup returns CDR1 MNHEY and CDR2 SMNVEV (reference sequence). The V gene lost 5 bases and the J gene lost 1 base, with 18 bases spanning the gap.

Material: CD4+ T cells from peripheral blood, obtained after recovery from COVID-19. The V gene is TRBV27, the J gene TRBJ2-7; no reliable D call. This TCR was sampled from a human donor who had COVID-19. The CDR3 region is CASSPASGYRSYEQYF. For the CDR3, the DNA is TGTGCCAGCAGTCCCGCCTCCGGGTACCGATCCTACGAGCAGTACTTC.